This T cell receptor beta chain was sequenced in a study of T cell repertoires in ileal Crohn's disease (dated by TCRdb to between 2018 and 2021). Notes on the research overall: The median duration of disease was around 7.3 years, and at the time of surgery approximately 34% of patients were active smokers. TCR repertoire analysis was performed in around 57 Crohn's disease patients drawn from a prospective multicentre cohort. Roughly half of the patients were given postoperative therapy, with 15 to 20 on anti-TNF agents and 10 to 12 on thiopurines. For commercial TCRB immunosequencing, 450 to 550 nanograms of biopsy DNA were submitted for each sample. The M0 samples consisted of biopsies taken from the inflamed part of the ileum within the surgical resection specimen. Surgery was performed for a complication in all patients, with stricturing disease in roughly 60% and penetrating disease in approximately 40%. A Rutgeerts score above i0 was used to define endoscopic postoperative recurrence. A total of around 170 mucosal samples from roughly 60 patients were sequenced, collected from several sites on the surgical specimen as well as at postoperative endoscopy. The study ran alongside a multicentre cohort designed to identify predictors of early endoscopic recurrence after ileocolonic resection. The research as a whole found: Compared with non-smokers, patients who were active smokers at surgery showed a significantly higher proportion of clonal expansions (approximately 26% vs 20%, p=0.02). Endoscopic recurrence was linked to a higher percentage of high-frequency clones at surgery, and recurrence occurred in every patient whose clonality exceeded 26.8% (18/57). Mucosal CD4 and CD8 T cells were sorted and sequenced only in a subgroup of patients, the size of which was not stated. More high-frequency clones were carried by sorted CD8 T cells than by CD4 T cells, suggesting that mucosal expansions were mainly CD8.

The library was made by the immunoSEQ multiplex PCR assay. CDR3 regions were amplified from genomic DNA by Adaptive Biotechnology using a two-step, amplification bias-controlled multiplex PCR. Primers covering every V and J gene segment were used in the first PCR, while barcodes and Illumina adapters were added in the second PCR. CDR3 libraries were sequenced using an Illumina instrument. The original pipeline was this. The analysis drew on both the pipelines supplied by the vendor and custom analysis of the raw data in R/Bioconductor running R version 3.3.0. Clonality, which ranges from 0 to 1, was calculated as the inverse of the normalised Shannon entropy across all productive clones. High-frequency clones were defined as the share of the repertoire occupied by the top 100 clones, with only clones passing a 95% confidence test being retained. Repertoire diversity was measured with the Simpson index, and overlap between samples was measured with the Morisita-Horn index. TCRdb provides this immuneACCESS table in a form limited to in-frame rearrangements. Some clones are lacking; in checked studies, under half of them reflect an unresolved V gene, and why the rest are absent is not known. V and J calls plus clone size are reproduced from that table; the DNA served to infer D and trimming. This sample is represented by approximately 6,600 clones; about 80% of them were singletons. Of the sample, approximately 10% falls within the top ten clones.

Deletion took 5 bases off V and 8 bases off J, with a span of 13 bases between the germline ends. The CDR3 numbers 13 residues from cysteine through phenylalanine. The entry retains the CDR3 DNA only, 39 bases that are in frame from base 1. The germline V gene gives CDR1 as SGHDN and CDR2 as FVKESK. About this clone: Its antigen has not been determined. The input lacks base qualities; no much larger clone sits a single base away.

Sample time point, as interpreted from the label and publication: inflamed ileum from the surgical specimen. Adults with ileal or ileocolonic Crohn's disease for whom ileocolonic resection was indicated were considered eligible. Before DNA extraction, whole ileal mucosal biopsies were kept frozen at -80 degrees C. Genomic DNA was extracted from frozen whole biopsies using a TRizol-based method and was quantified with a NanoDrop 2000 spectrophotometer. Sequencing used ileal tissue. The TCR sequence derives from an adult with Crohn's disease. The chain is assembled from TRBV14 and TRBJ2-1; TRBD2 could be the D gene, as 6 bases match. The DNA is as follows: TGTGCCAGCAGCAGATTGACTAGTTATGAGCAGTTCTTC. Its protein product is CASSRLTSYEQFF.